Shown below are 14 T cell receptor beta chains from a single sample sequenced in a study of glioma-infiltrating T cells after dendritic cell vaccination. Profiled with immunoSEQ multiplex PCR; TCRdb holds only in-frame clones, not every one. The table includes roughly 80,000 clones, roughly 90% detected once. Specimen: blood, collected before dendritic cell vaccination. The receptor source for this set is a human donor with glioblastoma.

V is TRBV9 and J is TRBJ2-3; TRBD2 matches 15 bases. Germline CDR1 and CDR2: SGDLS and YYNGEE. V was clipped by 3 bases and J by 4 bases; unmatched bases: 6. There are 17 residues in the CDR3. The CDR3 nucleotides are TGTGCCAGCAGCGCGGGACTAGCGGGGGGCCGGGCAGATACGCAGTATTTT. Translation: CASSAGLAGGRADTQYF.

The chain combines TRBV6-6 with TRBJ1-2; D is perhaps TRBD1 (6 bases). The germline V and J ends were trimmed by 8 bases and 6 bases, with 19 bases remaining between them. The CDR3 is 14 amino acids. Germline lookup yields CDR1 MNHNY and CDR2 SVGAGI (reference sequence). CDR3 coding DNA: TGTGCCAGCCTATCCATCGGGACATCCCATGGCTACACCTTC. It encodes CASLSIGTSHGYTF.

V and J are TRBV2 and TRBJ1-4, with no clear D. Germline values: CDR1 SNHLY, CDR2 FYNNEI. Trimming left V 8 bases short and J 0 bases short, with 10 bases between. This CDR3 is 14 amino acids long. CDR3 in DNA: TGTGCCAGCCTCCTCGGGGCAACTAATGAAAAACTGTTTTTT. Translating it yields CASLLGATNEKLFF.

The rearrangement uses TRBV2 and TRBJ2-3, with D hard to call. Per the germline V gene, CDR1 is SNHLY and CDR2 is FYNNEI. V was pared by 7 bases and J by 3 bases, with 8 bases between. CDR3 size: 12 residues. The CDR3: CASTTVTDTQYF. CDR3 sequence (DNA): TGTGCCAGCACTACAGTGACAGATACGCAGTATTTT.

The rearrangement links TRBV19 to TRBJ1-1; no definite D call. The CDR3 consists of 13 residues. CDR1 is LNHDA and CDR2 is SQIVND in the germline V gene (reference sequence). Trimming left V 0 bases short and J 5 bases short, with 7 bases between. The CDR3 loop reads CASSIDAVTEAFF. The CDR3 DNA is TGTGCCAGTAGTATAGATGCGGTGACTGAAGCTTTCTTT.

The genes are TRBV18 and TRBJ1-2, with 8 positions matching TRBD1. There are 14 residues in the CDR3. CDR1 is KGHSH, CDR2 LQKENI, per germline. V lost 2 bases and J lost 4; bases outside the gene matches: 3. CDR3 sequence: CASSPEGQVYGYTF. Here the CDR3 DNA reads TGTGCCAGCTCACCAGAGGGACAGGTCTATGGCTACACCTTC.

J is TRBJ1-1 and V is TRBV5-1; no clear D. Between the trimmed V and J ends, which lost 0 bases and 1 base, there was a span of 10 bases. Germline V gene data show CDR1 as SGHRS and CDR2 as YFSETQ. This CDR3 has 15 residues. The CDR3 sequence is CASSLAEVGNTEAFF. The CDR3, as DNA: TGCGCCAGCAGCTTGGCTGAGGTGGGGAACACTGAAGCTTTCTTT.

CDR3 nucleotide sequence: TGTGCCAGCCAGAAGTCGATCGACTACGACAATGAGCAGTTCTTC. Its protein product is CASQKSIDYDNEQFF. This chain links TRBV6-4 with TRBJ2-1, with TRBD2 as a possible D gene (5 bases). The CDR3 is 15 residues long. V was pared by 8 bases and J by 5 bases, with 19 bases between. CDR1 MRHNA and CDR2 SNTAGT come from the germline V gene.

The chain is built from TRBV11-3 and TRBJ1-1; D might be TRBD1 (6 bases). CDR3 length: 14 amino acids. Germline V lookup: CDR1 SGHNT, CDR2 YENEEA. Trimming removed 3 bases from V and 1 base from J, with 9 bases in between. DNA of the CDR3: TGTGCCAGCAGCTTTAAACAGGGGAACACTGAAGCTTTCTTT. Amino acids: CASSFKQGNTEAFF.

The J gene is TRBJ2-3, the V gene TRBV29-1; the match to TRBD1 covers 8 bases. V gave up 6 bases and J gave up 2 bases; unmatched junction bases: 4. This CDR3 has 13 residues. Germline-derived CDR1 and CDR2 are SQVTM and ANQGSEA. The CDR3 DNA reads TGCAGCGTGAACAGGGGGAACACAGATACGCAGTATTTT. It codes for CSVNRGNTDTQYF.

CDR3 amino acids: CASSTPAGSGGYTF. CDR3 sequence (DNA): TGTGCCAGTAGTACCCCGGCGGGGTCCGGCGGCTACACCTTC. The chain carries TRBV19 and TRBJ1-2; unclear D gene. The germline V gene encodes CDR1 LNHDA and CDR2 SQIVND (reference sequence). With 4 bases removed from V and 8 bases from J, the gap between germline ends came to 17 bases. The CDR3 extends over 14 amino acids.

The gene calls are TRBV5-4 and TRBJ2-1; 8 bases agree with TRBD2. The CDR3 runs to 16 residues. Germline CDR1 is SGHNT and CDR2 is YYREEE (reference sequence). V gave up 0 bases and J gave up 0 bases; unmatched junction bases: 2. CDR3: CASSLGGRSSYNEQFF. In DNA, the CDR3 is TGTGCCAGCAGCTTGGGCGGGAGGAGCTCCTACAATGAGCAGTTCTTC.

The chain carries TRBV5-6 and TRBJ2-1; 7 bases line up with TRBD1. Looked up from germline, CDR1 is SGHDT and CDR2 is YYEEEE. This CDR3 is 17 amino acids long. With V trimmed by 4 bases and J by 5 bases, 15 bases remained unmatched. In nucleotides, the CDR3 is TGTGCCAGCAGCCGCGTTAGTCGACAGGGCCATAACAATGAGCAGTTCTTC. Its translation is CASSRVSRQGHNNEQFF.

The chain has TRBV5-6 and TRBJ2-7, with TRBD2 as a possible D gene (6 bases). This CDR3 has 14 amino acids. Germline values: CDR1 SGHDT, CDR2 YYEEEE. The ends were cut back, 7 bases at V and 7 bases at J, with 21 bases in the middle. The CDR3 spells CASAGTGFVKEQYF. CDR3 in DNA: TGTGCCAGCGCGGGGACTGGGTTTGTAAAAGAGCAGTACTTC.